The T cell receptor (beta chain) under discussion was sequenced for a study of blood T cell repertoires in COVID-19. Study at large: COVID-19 samples from acute and convalescent phases originated in the United States, Italy and Spain. From T cells, B-cell-depleted T cells, or PBMCs came the material, which was cDNA or gDNA.

V lost 4 bases and J lost 11; bases outside the gene matches: 9. Germline V gives CDR1 MNHEY, CDR2 SVGAGI. The CDR3 has 14 residues. In its sample, this clone was seen once. Data came from immunoSEQ multiplex PCR; TCRdb stores just in-frame clones and leaves some out. The sample lists 200,000 to 250,000 clones, about four fifths occurring once. Material for sequencing was peripheral blood. The clonotype comes from a woman aged 50 to 60 with active or convalescent COVID-19. The genes are TRBV6-5 and TRBJ1-5; 9 bases fit TRBD1. CDR3 residues: CASSSGTGLGAQHF. Here the CDR3 DNA reads TGTGCCAGCAGTTCCGGGACAGGGTTAGGGGCCCAGCATTTT.